This passage covers 13 T cell receptor beta chains from one sample sequenced in a study of CD8+ T cells in alopecia areata. Treatment specified: oral pan-JAK inhibitor, 5-10 mg twice daily. Extraction of RNA preceded its reverse transcription into cDNA, which served as the sequencing template. Clones were read by immunoSEQ multiplex PCR, and TCRdb kept only the in-frame ones, dropping some. The table records under 250,000 clones, 66% of them present only once. This sample comprised CD4+ T cells sorted from blood, obtained between weeks 43 and 45, from a patient treated with tofacitinib. These receptors all stem from a human donor with alopecia areata.

The chain couples TRBV11-2 to TRBJ2-3; no clear D. The V gene's germline CDR1 is SGHAT and CDR2 FQNNGV. Trimming left V 3 bases short and J 5 bases short, with 12 bases between. The CDR3 consists of 14 residues. CDR3 loop: CASSFKHGVDTQYF. The CDR3 DNA follows: TGTGCCAGCAGCTTCAAACATGGGGTAGATACGCAGTATTTT.

The chain combines TRBV30 with TRBJ1-4, with D unresolved. Germline V lookup: CDR1 GTSNPN, CDR2 SVGIG (reference sequence). The length of the CDR3 is 15 residues. The V gene lost 3 bases and the J gene lost 0 bases, with 11 bases spanning the gap. In DNA, the CDR3 is TGTGCCTGGAGATCCGGCGGCTCAACTAATGAAAAACTGTTTTTT. It is translated as CAWRSGGSTNEKLFF.

The chain has TRBV10-3 and TRBJ2-7, with TRBD1 matching 9 bases. The CDR3 is made up of 15 amino acids. V trimming: 5 bases; J trimming: 3 bases; junction bases outside the gene matches: 8. Per germline, CDR1 ENHRY and CDR2 SYGVKD. This CDR3 is CAISSTTGGGYEQYF. The CDR3 coding sequence is TGTGCCATCAGTTCAACCACAGGGGGCGGCTACGAGCAGTACTTC.

The rearrangement uses TRBV2 and TRBJ1-5; D is ambiguous. V was shortened by 7 bases and J by 1 base, with 8 bases between the two germline ends. From germline, CDR1 is SNHLY and CDR2 FYNNEI. This CDR3 is built from 13 residues. In DNA, the CDR3 is TGTGCCAGCATGGTCCGGAGCAATCAGCCCCAGCATTTT. Its translation is CASMVRSNQPQHF.

The chain has TRBV29-1 and TRBJ1-1; unclear D gene. Germline-derived CDR1 and CDR2 are SQVTM and ANQGSEA. The ends were cut back, 3 bases at V and 5 bases at J, with 10 bases in the middle. The CDR3 has 12 amino acids. CDR3 in amino acids: CSVDRFSTEAFF. CDR3 coding DNA: TGCAGCGTTGACAGATTTAGTACTGAAGCTTTCTTT.

This clone showed up just a few times. The J gene is TRBJ1-1, the V gene TRBV9; 7 positions match TRBD1. Germline V gene data show CDR1 as SGDLS and CDR2 as YYNGEE. After removal of 4 bases from V and 0 bases from J, the junction contained 9 bases not matched to a gene. This CDR3 is 16 amino acids long. The chain's CDR3 is CASSPRGGQMNTEAFF. CDR3 DNA sequence: TGTGCCAGCAGCCCCCGTGGGGGACAGATGAACACTGAAGCTTTCTTT.

The chain couples TRBV2 to TRBJ2-7; TRBD1 matches 7 bases. The V and J ends lost 2 bases and 3 bases, in that order; junction bases with no gene match: 4. This CDR3 comprises 14 residues. Per germline, CDR1 SNHLY and CDR2 FYNNEI. CDR3 sequence: CASSELGQYYEQYF. The CDR3 nucleotides are TGTGCCAGCAGTGAATTGGGACAGTACTACGAGCAGTACTTC.

The chain employs TRBV13 and TRBJ2-3, with 7 nucleotides matching TRBD1. Germline V gene data show CDR1 as PRHDT and CDR2 as FYEKMQ (reference sequence). There are 17 residues in the CDR3. J gave up 0 bases and V 0 bases, and 6 bases lay outside the gene matches. The CDR3 DNA is TGTGCCAGCAGCTTAGGGACAGGGAAAACCAGCACAGATACGCAGTATTTT. Translating gives CASSLGTGKTSTDTQYF.

This chain connects TRBV5-6 to TRBJ2-3; 7 bases map to TRBD2. V gave up 2 bases and J gave up 3 bases; unmatched junction bases: 0. The CDR3 contains 13 residues. Germline V CDR1 and CDR2: SGHDT, YYEEEE. The chain's CDR3 is CASSFGGTDTQYF. CDR3 sequence (DNA): TGTGCCAGCAGCTTCGGGGGGACAGATACGCAGTATTTT.

V gene TRBV29-1 combines with J gene TRBJ2-3; D ambiguous. This CDR3 region has 12 residues. Germline V lookup: CDR1 SQVTM, CDR2 ANQGSEA. The germline V and J ends were trimmed by 4 bases and 2 bases, with 7 bases remaining between them. The CDR3 coding sequence is TGCAGCGTTGGGTCCCCCACAGATACGCAGTATTTT. Translating it yields CSVGSPTDTQYF.

In DNA form, the CDR3 reads TGTGCCATCAGTGAGTCGGTTGGGAGCGGCCCCCCTAAGACCCAGTACTTC. This gives the protein CAISESVGSGPPKTQYF. The V call is TRBV10-3, the J call TRBJ2-5; D might be TRBD2 (5 bases). Germline values: CDR1 ENHRY, CDR2 SYGVKD. This CDR3 region has 17 residues. Trimming left V 0 bases short and J 6 bases short, with 20 bases between.

This clone turned up a few times. CDR3 in DNA: TGTGCCAGCAGCCAAGACTGGGCTACGAATGAAAAACTGTTTTTT. Translating gives CASSQDWATNEKLFF. This sequence joins TRBV14 and TRBJ1-4, with no clear D. The CDR3 consists of 15 residues. The germline V and J ends were trimmed by 0 bases and 5 bases, with 10 bases remaining between them. CDR1 is SGHDN, CDR2 FVKESK, per germline.

The V gene is TRBV5-6, the J gene TRBJ1-1, with 8 bases that match TRBD1. The CDR3 runs 16 residues. Germline V CDR1 and CDR2: SGHDT, YYEEEE. Trimming took 0 bases from V and 11 from J; bases not matched to a gene: 15. CDR3 bases: TGTGCCAGCAGCTTGGCCAGACAAGACAGGGGACGCGAGGCTTTCTTT. The encoded protein is CASSLARQDRGREAFF.